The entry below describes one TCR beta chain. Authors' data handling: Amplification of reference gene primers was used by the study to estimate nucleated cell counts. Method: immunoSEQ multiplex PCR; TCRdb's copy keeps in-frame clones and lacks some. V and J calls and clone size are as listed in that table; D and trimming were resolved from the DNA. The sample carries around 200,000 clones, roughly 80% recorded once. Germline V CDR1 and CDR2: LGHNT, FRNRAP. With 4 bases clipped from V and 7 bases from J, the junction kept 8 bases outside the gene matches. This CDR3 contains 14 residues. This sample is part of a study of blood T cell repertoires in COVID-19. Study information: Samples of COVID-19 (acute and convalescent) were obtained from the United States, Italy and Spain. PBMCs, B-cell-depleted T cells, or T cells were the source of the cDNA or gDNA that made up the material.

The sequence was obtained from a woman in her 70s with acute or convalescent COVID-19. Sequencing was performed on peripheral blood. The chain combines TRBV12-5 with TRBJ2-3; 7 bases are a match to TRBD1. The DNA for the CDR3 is TGTGCTAGTGGTTCCGACACACAGGGGAATACGCAGTATTTT. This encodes CASGSDTQGNTQYF. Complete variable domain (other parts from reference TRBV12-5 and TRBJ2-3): DARVTQTPRHKVTEMGQEVTMRCQPILGHNTVFWYRQTMMQGLELLAYFRNRAPLDDSGMPKDRFSAEMPDATLATLKIQPSEPRDSAVYFCASGSDTQGNTQYFGPGTRLTVL.